The sequence of this T cell receptor (beta chain) was determined in a study of cytomegalovirus exposure and HLA in healthy donors. The PCR employed 60 Vbeta primers together with 13 Jbeta primers. The table came from immunoSEQ multiplex PCR; TCRdb's copy has only in-frame clones and leaves some out. This sample has 150,000 to 200,000 clones, with roughly two thirds found just once. Study-wide results and limits: Available immune exposure information was restricted to CMV serostatus only. Confirmation in vitro established that three CMV-associated chains were specific for CMV antigens. Relative to equally common others, HLA-associated TCR beta chains showed greater clonal expansion in a later analysis. Within an earlier analysis, most TCR beta V segments proved productive either about 87% or about 30% of the time.

The V end lost 4 bases, the J end lost 1 base, and 5 bases lay between the germline ends. Germline loops: CDR1 SNHLY, CDR2 FYNNEI. The CDR3 is made up of 13 amino acids. Points on this clone: Its specificity is not known.

The receptor was derived from a woman under 30 in good health and CMV-seropositive. The sample comprised PBMCs. This sequence joins TRBV2 and TRBJ1-5; TRBD1 might be the D (5 bases). The CDR3 sequence is CASSGQSNQPQHF. The CDR3 DNA is TGTGCCAGCAGTGGACAGAGCAATCAGCCCCAGCATTTT.